The next 28 T cell receptor beta chains were all read from a single sample in a study of blood T cell repertoires in COVID-19. TCRdb keeps only in-frame clones here, not all; method: immunoSEQ multiplex PCR. The table includes approximately 380,000 clones, 85% detected once. Sequenced material: peripheral blood. The receptors shown here come from a young woman with acute or convalescent COVID-19.

This clone appeared once. The chain combines TRBV19 with TRBJ1-4; TRBD1 is a possible D gene (5 bases). Germline CDR1 reads LNHDA; CDR2 reads SQIVND (reference sequence). CDR3 size: 14 residues. Trimming took 6 bases from V and 1 from J, leaving 9 bases between them. The CDR3 sequence: CASSRVGTNEKLFF. The DNA of the CDR3 is TGTGCCAGTAGCAGGGTCGGAACTAATGAAAAACTGTTTTTT.

This clone was counted only a few times. The chain combines TRBV4-1 with TRBJ1-2, with 7 bases aligning to TRBD1. CDR3 length: 14 residues. V trimming: 3 bases; J trimming: 4 bases; junction bases outside the gene matches: 5. Germline CDR1 reads MGHRA; CDR2 reads YSYEKL. CDR3 loop: CASSQQTGIYGYTF. The CDR3 coding sequence is TGCGCCAGCAGCCAGCAGACAGGGATCTATGGCTACACCTTC.

V and J are TRBV30 and TRBJ1-2; the match to TRBD1 covers 9 bases. The germline V gene has CDR1 GTSNPN and CDR2 SVGIG (reference sequence). J lost 8 bases, V lost 5 bases, and 9 bases had no gene match. This CDR3 contains 13 residues. Here the CDR3 reads CAWEQGAGNGYTF. In DNA, the CDR3 is TGTGCCTGGGAACAGGGGGCGGGGAACGGCTACACCTTC.

In DNA form, the CDR3 reads TGTGCCACCCGCCGGGACACACCCTACGAGCAGTACTTC. Its translation: CATRRDTPYEQYF. The J gene is TRBJ2-7, the V gene TRBV27; possibly TRBD1 for D (6 bases). CDR3 length equals 13 residues. CDR1 and CDR2 from the germline V gene are MNHEY and SMNVEV (reference sequence). V lost 10 bases to trimming and J lost 2 bases, with 15 bases between them.

This sequence joins TRBV11-2 and TRBJ2-6, with D perhaps matching TRBD2 (5 bases). V was clipped by 10 bases and J by 4 bases, with 20 bases between them. Germline CDR1 is SGHAT and CDR2 is FQNNGV. CDR3 size: 16 residues. CDR3 DNA sequence: TGTGCCACCGAGAGGCGGGTCCTCACCGGGGCCAACGTCCTGACTTTC. Translated, it gives CATERRVLTGANVLTF.

This clone appeared many times. This chain joins TRBV6-4 and TRBJ1-2; 7 positions match TRBD1. Germline lookup yields CDR1 MRHNA and CDR2 SNTAGT. This CDR3 has 20 amino acids. V gave up 2 bases and J gave up 4 bases; unmatched junction bases: 22. In nucleotides, the CDR3 is TGTGCCAGCAGTGACCTAGAGAGCCGACAGGGAGAGGATTTGTTCTATGGCTACACCTTC. The encoded protein is CASSDLESRQGEDLFYGYTF.

This clone has just one count. The gene calls are TRBV7-9 and TRBJ2-1; D gene uncertain. The CDR3 consists of 14 residues. Germline CDR1 and CDR2: SEHNR and FQNEAQ (reference sequence). The germline V and J ends were trimmed by 3 bases and 0 bases, with 6 bases remaining between them. CDR3 nucleotide sequence: TGTGCCAGCAGCTTGACATACTCCTACAATGAGCAGTTCTTC. The encoded protein is CASSLTYSYNEQFF.

This chain links TRBV4-1 with TRBJ1-1; TRBD1 matches 7 bases. CDR3 length: 15 amino acids. V lost 1 base and J lost 0; bases outside the gene matches: 2. Germline CDR1 and CDR2: MGHRA and YSYEKL. This chain's CDR3 is CASSQARGVNTEAFF. DNA of the CDR3: TGCGCCAGCAGCCAAGCCAGGGGGGTGAACACTGAAGCTTTCTTT.

V usage is TRBV7-2 and J usage is TRBJ2-1; 7 positions agree with TRBD2. J lost 6 bases, V lost 5 bases, and 13 bases had no gene match. CDR1 SGHTA and CDR2 FQGNSA come from the germline V gene. The CDR3 is 16 residues long. The CDR3 reads CASSVLAGRAVNEQFF. CDR3 DNA sequence: TGTGCCAGCAGCGTTTTAGCGGGCCGAGCAGTCAATGAGCAGTTCTTC. The entire variable domain, with the rest obtained from reference TRBV7-2 and TRBJ2-1, is as follows: GAGVSQSPSNKVTEKGKDVELRCDPISGHTALYWYRQSLGQGLEFLIYFQGNSAPDKSGLPSDRFSAERTGGSVSTLTIQRTQQEDSAVYLCASSVLAGRAVNEQFFGPGTRLTVL.

This rearrangement joins TRBV5-5 to TRBJ2-1; D is possibly TRBD1 (5 bases). CDR3 length equals 15 residues. Germline V CDR1 and CDR2: SGHKS, YYEKEE (reference sequence). Trimming pared 2 bases from V and 7 bases from J, leaving 16 bases between. In DNA, the CDR3 is TGTGCCAGCAGCTTCTCCCTTACAGGACGGAATGAGCAGTTCTTC. Protein sequence: CASSFSLTGRNEQFF.

V is TRBV5-1 and J is TRBJ2-7; 9 nucleotides align to TRBD2. This CDR3 region has 15 residues. Germline lookup yields CDR1 SGHRS and CDR2 YFSETQ. V shed 4 bases and J 3 bases; nucleotides not matched to a gene: 8. The CDR3 spells CASSLDMREGYEQYF. In DNA, the CDR3 is TGCGCCAGCAGCCTCGATATGCGGGAGGGCTACGAGCAGTACTTC.

The chain uses TRBV20-1 and TRBJ1-2; D uncertain. The germline gives CDR1 DFQATT, CDR2 SNEGSKA (reference sequence). The CDR3 runs 9 residues. V dropped 8 bases and J dropped 5 bases, with 6 bases sitting between them. The CDR3 nucleotides are TGCAGTTCAATGTATGGCTACACCTTC. Translation gives CSSMYGYTF.

The chain couples TRBV6-5 to TRBJ1-3; a weak D match, TRBD1 (6 bases). Trimming took off 6 bases at V and 2 bases at J, with 14 bases between the two ends. CDR1 is MNHEY, CDR2 SVGAGI, per germline. The CDR3 is made up of 15 amino acids. CDR3 protein: CASSRGQGTGNTIYF. CDR3 bases: TGTGCCAGCAGCCGCGGGCAGGGGACTGGAAACACCATATATTTT.

The CDR3 DNA sequence: TGTGCCATCAGTGAGCATGTCGCTAGCGGGGGGGGGAATACGCAGTATTTT. Translation: CAISEHVASGGGNTQYF. The chain links TRBV10-3 to TRBJ2-3; 12 bases agree with TRBD2. Losses at the gene ends were 2 bases for V and 7 bases for J; bases not matched to a gene: 10. The CDR3 covers 17 residues. Germline CDR1 reads ENHRY; CDR2 reads SYGVKD.

The CDR3 region is CATSDLREGTSTDTQYF. In nucleotides, the CDR3 is TGTGCCACCAGTGATTTGCGGGAGGGCACTAGCACAGATACGCAGTATTTT. V gene TRBV24-1 combines with J gene TRBJ2-3; the match to TRBD2 covers 8 bases. With V trimmed by 0 bases and J by 0 bases, 4 bases remained unmatched. The CDR3 is 17 amino acids. The germline CDR1 and CDR2 sequences are KGHDR and SFDVKD.

Only a few counts were recorded for this clone. The chain links TRBV7-8 to TRBJ1-2; D possibly corresponds to TRBD1 (6 bases). Trimming pared 5 bases from V and 0 bases from J, leaving 10 bases between. Per germline, CDR1 SGHVS and CDR2 FQNEAQ. The CDR3 contains 14 residues. In nucleotides, the CDR3 is TGTGCCAGCAGCCCTCGGACAGCTAACTATGGCTACACCTTC. Translated, it gives CASSPRTANYGYTF.

Only one count was recorded for this clone. The chain couples TRBV7-6 to TRBJ2-1, with D possibly matching TRBD1 (6 bases). CDR1 and CDR2 (germline): SGHVS, FNYEAQ. Trimming pared 6 bases from V and 5 bases from J, leaving 14 bases between. This CDR3 comprises 14 residues. The CDR3 sequence is CASSIQGFHNEQFF. DNA of the CDR3: TGTGCCAGCAGTATTCAGGGGTTTCACAATGAGCAGTTCTTC.

DNA of the CDR3: TGCGCCAGCAGCCCCCGACTAGCGGGAGGGCCTGGCACAGATACGCAGTATTTT. Protein product: CASSPRLAGGPGTDTQYF. The V gene is TRBV4-1, the J gene TRBJ2-3; TRBD2 aligns across 14 bases. V shed 4 bases, J shed 1 base, and the junction held 7 bases outside the gene matches. The CDR3 runs to 18 residues. Germline loops: CDR1 MGHRA, CDR2 YSYEKL.

The chain is built from TRBV11-2 and TRBJ1-6; D is unclear. This CDR3 contains 16 residues. The germline gives CDR1 SGHAT, CDR2 FQNNGV. V was pared by 5 bases and J by 4 bases, with 15 bases between. CDR3 in amino acids: CASSLEKLIYNSPLHF. The DNA for the CDR3 is TGTGCCAGCAGCCTCGAGAAACTGATTTATAATTCACCCCTCCACTTT.

The genes are TRBV21-1 and TRBJ2-1; TRBD1 is taken as the D call from the table, unchecked against the DNA. TRBV21-1 is a pseudogene locus. This CDR3 region has 15 residues. Here the CDR3 reads CASSNGGRDHNEQFF. CDR3 bases: TGTGCCAGCAGCAATGGGGGCAGGGACCACAATGAGCAGTTCTTC.

The chain couples TRBV12-3 or TRBV12-4 to TRBJ1-5; D remains unclear. Trimming left V 7 bases short and J 4 bases short, with 11 bases between. This CDR3 comprises 13 residues. CDR3 residues: CASTGTYNQPQHF. In DNA form, the CDR3 reads TGTGCCAGCACAGGCACGTATAATCAGCCCCAGCATTTT.

The chain joins TRBV29-1 to TRBJ1-2; D remains unclear. CDR1 and CDR2 from the germline V gene are SQVTM and ANQGSEA. This CDR3 contains 12 residues. With 7 bases removed from V and 4 bases from J, the gap between germline ends came to 13 bases. CDR3 bases: TGCAGCGCCCCCCAAGGGAGCTATGGCTACACCTTC. Its protein is CSAPQGSYGYTF.

Remarks on this clone: Different DNA sequences within this sample yield the same CDR3. The chain recombines TRBV9 with TRBJ2-7; 8 bases are shared with TRBD1. The J segment lost 3 bases and the V segment lost 4 bases, leaving 9 bases of the junction unmatched. Germline V gene data show CDR1 as SGDLS and CDR2 as YYNGEE. The CDR3 contains 15 residues. The CDR3, as DNA: TGTGCCAGCAGCTCCCGGACAGGGTCGAGCTACGAGCAGTACTTC. Translation gives CASSSRTGSSYEQYF. Together with reference TRBV9 and TRBJ2-7, the CDR3 gives the full variable domain: DSGVTQTPKHLITATGQRVTLRCSPRSGDLSVYWYQQSLDQGLQFLIQYYNGEERAKGNILERFSAQQFPDLHSELNLSSLELGDSALYFCASSSRTGSSYEQYFGPGTRLTVT.

J is TRBJ2-1 and V is TRBV24-1; 7 bases are a match to TRBD1. V shed 3 bases, J shed 5 bases, and the junction held 12 bases outside the gene matches. The CDR3 has 17 residues. The germline V gene has CDR1 KGHDR and CDR2 SFDVKD. In nucleotides, the CDR3 is TGTGCCACCAGTGATCCACAGGGGACCCCCGGGAACAATGAGCAGTTCTTC. Its translation: CATSDPQGTPGNNEQFF.

This clone was seen only once. The chain has TRBV2 and TRBJ1-5; 8 bases agree with TRBD1. CDR1 SNHLY and CDR2 FYNNEI come from the germline V gene. The CDR3 is 15 residues long. V was pared by 2 bases and J by 6 bases, with 6 bases of the junction left unmatched. The DNA of the CDR3 is TGTGCCAGCAGTGAATTGGCAGGGGGCGGTCAGCCCCAGCATTTT. It yields the protein CASSELAGGGQPQHF.

Only one count was recorded for this clone. The chain uses TRBV6-5 and TRBJ2-3; 8 bases match TRBD2. The germline V gene has CDR1 MNHEY and CDR2 SVGAGI. The V and J ends lost 7 bases and 4 bases, in that order; junction bases with no gene match: 10. The CDR3 has 15 residues. The CDR3 sequence: CASTFSGIGADTQYF. In DNA form, the CDR3 reads TGTGCCAGCACCTTTAGCGGGATTGGGGCAGATACGCAGTATTTT.

The chain joins TRBV28 to TRBJ1-3, with TRBD1 as a possible D gene (6 bases). There are 16 residues in the CDR3. CDR1 is MDHEN, CDR2 SYDVKM, per germline. V was trimmed by 3 bases and J by 0 bases, leaving 12 bases between them. In nucleotides, the CDR3 is TGTGCCAGCAGTTTTATTGACAGGATCTCTGGAAACACCATATATTTT. It encodes CASSFIDRISGNTIYF.

The CDR3 is CASSPTSLWLMNTEAFF. The CDR3 DNA sequence: TGCGCCAGCAGCCCGACAAGCTTGTGGCTAATGAACACTGAAGCTTTCTTT. This chain joins TRBV4-1 and TRBJ1-1, with unresolved D. The germline V gene has CDR1 MGHRA and CDR2 YSYEKL. The CDR3 runs to 17 residues. Between the trimmed V and J ends, which lost 4 bases and 0 bases, there was a span of 18 bases.